A selection of T cell receptor beta chains follows, all from one sample in a study of Ad26.COV2.S vaccination and SARS-CoV-2 variants. Sequenced by immunoSEQ multiplex PCR; TCRdb stores in-frame clones only, minus some. The sample yields hundreds of thousands of clones, roughly 90% seen once. This specimen was peripheral blood, taken in a trial of Ad26.COV2.S vaccine versus placebo. The receptor source for this set is a person aged 18-65 years who received the Ad26.COV2.S COVID-19 vaccine or a placebo. Each CDR3 is given with its conserved first and last residue. The D gene is left open where the match is weak. Clone size appears in some rows only: once, few, many, or a class for an expanded clone.

j_call: TRBJ2-7; v_call: TRBV5-5; clone_size: once; d_call: NA; cdr3_aa: CASSLDPGGVGEQYF; cdr3_nt: TGTGCCAGCAGCTTGGACCCAGGGGGGGTTGGCGAGCAGTACTTC
j_call: TRBJ1-3; v_call: TRBV5-4; clone_size: NA; d_call: TRBD1; cdr3_aa: CASSSDRVSGNTIYF; cdr3_nt: TGTGCCAGCAGCTCCGACAGGGTCTCTGGAAACACCATATATTTT
j_call: TRBJ1-2; v_call: TRBV9; clone_size: NA; d_call: NA; cdr3_aa: CASSVNGHYGYTF; cdr3_nt: TGTGCCAGCAGCGTAAACGGCCACTATGGCTACACCTTC
j_call: TRBJ2-3; v_call: TRBV19; clone_size: once; d_call: NA; cdr3_aa: CASNSWASPPSDTQYF; cdr3_nt: TGTGCCAGTAACTCGTGGGCGTCCCCGCCATCAGATACGCAGTATTTT
j_call: TRBJ2-1; v_call: TRBV10-2; clone_size: once; d_call: TRBD2; cdr3_aa: CASRASGGYEQFF; cdr3_nt: TGCGCCAGCAGGGCTAGCGGGGGCTATGAGCAGTTCTTC
j_call: TRBJ1-1; v_call: TRBV19; clone_size: NA; d_call: TRBD1; cdr3_aa: CASSTPTGVPEAFF; cdr3_nt: TGTGCCAGTAGTACCCCGACAGGGGTCCCTGAAGCTTTCTTT
j_call: TRBJ2-7; v_call: TRBV6-2/TRBV6-3; clone_size: NA; d_call: NA; cdr3_aa: CASSFRQFRSYEQYF; cdr3_nt: TGTGCCAGCAGTTTTCGACAGTTCCGCTCCTACGAGCAGTACTTC
j_call: TRBJ2-4; v_call: TRBV20-1; clone_size: once; d_call: TRBD2; cdr3_aa: CSASSLAGNPRYF; cdr3_nt: TGCAGTGCTAGTTCCCTAGCGGGAAATCCCCGGTACTTC
j_call: TRBJ2-4; v_call: TRBV18; clone_size: NA; d_call: NA; cdr3_aa: CASSLAKNIQYF; cdr3_nt: TGTGCCAGCTCACTAGCCAAAAACATTCAGTACTTC
j_call: TRBJ2-5; v_call: TRBV28; clone_size: NA; d_call: TRBD2; cdr3_aa: CASSLRGGGLETQYF; cdr3_nt: TGTGCCAGCAGTTTACGGGGCGGGGGGTTGGAGACCCAGTACTTC
j_call: TRBJ2-6; v_call: TRBV11-3; clone_size: NA; d_call: TRBD1; cdr3_aa: CASSLPDRAGANVLTF; cdr3_nt: TGTGCCAGCAGCCTACCCGACAGGGCTGGGGCCAACGTCCTGACTTTC
j_call: TRBJ1-6; v_call: TRBV4-1; clone_size: NA; d_call: TRBD1; cdr3_aa: CASAYEGQGRWSPLHF; cdr3_nt: TGCGCCAGCGCTTATGAGGGACAGGGGAGATGGTCACCCCTCCACTTT
j_call: TRBJ2-3; v_call: TRBV10-3; clone_size: NA; d_call: NA; cdr3_aa: CAITSGLTDTQYF; cdr3_nt: TGTGCCATCACATCGGGTCTCACAGATACGCAGTATTTT
j_call: TRBJ1-2; v_call: TRBV30; clone_size: NA; d_call: TRBD1; cdr3_aa: CAWKGQDENYGYTF; cdr3_nt: TGTGCCTGGAAAGGACAGGATGAAAACTATGGCTACACCTTC
j_call: TRBJ1-5; v_call: TRBV15; clone_size: NA; d_call: NA; cdr3_aa: CATSRRRSLGKDQPQHF; cdr3_nt: TGTGCCACCAGCAGACGGCGCTCCTTGGGAAAGGATCAGCCCCAGCATTTT
j_call: TRBJ2-1; v_call: TRBV27; clone_size: NA; d_call: TRBD2; cdr3_aa: CASSLSLGGVYNEQFF; cdr3_nt: TGTGCCAGCAGTTTATCCCTGGGGGGGGTATACAATGAGCAGTTCTTC
j_call: TRBJ1-6; v_call: TRBV19; clone_size: once; d_call: NA; cdr3_aa: CASSIETGNSYNSPLHF; cdr3_nt: TGTGCCAGTAGTATAGAGACGGGAAACTCCTATAATTCACCCCTCCACTTT
j_call: TRBJ1-2; v_call: TRBV25-1; clone_size: NA; d_call: NA; cdr3_aa: CASSEFDQQGYTF; cdr3_nt: TGTGCCAGCAGTGAATTCGACCAGCAGGGCTACACCTTC
j_call: TRBJ2-3; v_call: TRBV6-4; clone_size: NA; d_call: TRBD1; cdr3_aa: CASSDVQGADTQYF; cdr3_nt: TGTGCCAGCAGTGACGTGCAGGGGGCAGATACGCAGTATTTT
j_call: TRBJ2-7; v_call: TRBV19; clone_size: NA; d_call: TRBD1; cdr3_aa: CASSGQGIYEQYF; cdr3_nt: TGTGCCAGTAGTGGACAGGGGATCTACGAGCAGTACTTC
j_call: TRBJ2-3; v_call: TRBV9; clone_size: NA; d_call: TRBD1; cdr3_aa: CASSVHRGAQYF; cdr3_nt: TGTGCCAGCAGCGTACACAGGGGGGCGCAGTATTTT
j_call: TRBJ1-6; v_call: TRBV11-3; clone_size: NA; d_call: NA; cdr3_aa: CASSLDATGRSPLHF; cdr3_nt: TGTGCCAGCAGCTTAGATGCAACAGGGAGGTCACCCCTCCACTTT